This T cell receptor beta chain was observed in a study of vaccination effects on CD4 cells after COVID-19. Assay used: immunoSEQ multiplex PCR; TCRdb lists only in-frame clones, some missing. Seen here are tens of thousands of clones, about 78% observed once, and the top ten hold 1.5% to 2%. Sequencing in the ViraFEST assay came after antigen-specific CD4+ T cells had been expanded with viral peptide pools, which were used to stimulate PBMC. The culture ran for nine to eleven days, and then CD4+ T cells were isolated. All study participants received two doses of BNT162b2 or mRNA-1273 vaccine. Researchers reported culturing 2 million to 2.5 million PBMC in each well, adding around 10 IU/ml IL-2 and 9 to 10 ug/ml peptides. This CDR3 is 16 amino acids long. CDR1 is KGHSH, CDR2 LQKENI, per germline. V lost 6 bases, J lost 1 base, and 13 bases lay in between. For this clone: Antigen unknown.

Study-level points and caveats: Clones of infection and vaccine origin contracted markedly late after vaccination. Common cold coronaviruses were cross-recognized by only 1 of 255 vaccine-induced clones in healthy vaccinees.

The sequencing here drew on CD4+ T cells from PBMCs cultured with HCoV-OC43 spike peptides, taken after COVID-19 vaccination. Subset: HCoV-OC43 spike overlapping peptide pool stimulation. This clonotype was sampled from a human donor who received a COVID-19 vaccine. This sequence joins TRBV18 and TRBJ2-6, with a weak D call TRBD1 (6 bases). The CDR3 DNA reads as TGTGCCAGCTCCCAAGGGGGTTCTTCTGGGGCCAACGTCCTGACTTTC. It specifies CASSQGGSSGANVLTF.